The 10 T cell receptor beta chains below all came from one sample that was sequenced in a study of T cell clones after liver transplantation. Repertoires were generated with immunoSEQ multiplex PCR, while TCRdb's copy carries only in-frame clones and drops some. The data contain around 18,000 clones, around 89% of them singletons. This material consisted of CD8+ T cells from blood, taken roughly 3.5 years after liver transplant. The receptors stem from a human patient who received a liver transplant. A subset of T cells may come from the graft donor.

The rearrangement uses TRBV5-6 and TRBJ2-7; D is unresolved. V was pared by 0 bases and J by 0 bases, with 7 bases between. CDR1 SGHDT and CDR2 YYEEEE come from the germline V gene. The CDR3 runs to 14 residues. The CDR3 nucleotides are TGTGCCAGCAGCTTGGCGGTAAGCTCCTACGAGCAGTACTTC. This encodes CASSLAVSSYEQYF.

This rearrangement joins TRBV27 to TRBJ2-7; 9 bases agree with TRBD1. Germline-derived CDR1 and CDR2 are MNHEY and SMNVEV (reference sequence). The CDR3 is 15 residues long. J gave up 5 bases and V 4 bases, and 9 bases lay outside the gene matches. The CDR3: CASSSRQGVADEQYF. The CDR3 DNA reads as TGTGCCAGCAGTTCCCGACAGGGGGTGGCAGACGAGCAGTACTTC.

The chain employs TRBV4-3 and TRBJ2-7, with D unclear. The CDR3 totals 12 residues. The V gene lost 0 bases and the J gene lost 4 bases, with 4 bases spanning the gap. Germline loops: CDR1 LGHNA, CDR2 YSLEER. The CDR3 spells CASSQEGYEQYF. The CDR3 coding sequence is TGCGCCAGCAGCCAAGAGGGGTACGAGCAGTACTTC.

The CDR3 loop reads CASSDWVETQYF. The CDR3 DNA reads as TGTGCCAGCAGTGACTGGGTGGAGACCCAGTACTTC. The chain carries TRBV2 and TRBJ2-5; no firm D call. V was trimmed by 3 bases and J by 5 bases, leaving 7 bases between them. CDR1 is SNHLY and CDR2 is FYNNEI in the germline V gene. The CDR3 spans 12 residues.

The genes are TRBV7-9 and TRBJ2-7; D is perhaps TRBD1 (5 bases). CDR3 length: 13 residues. Germline values: CDR1 SEHNR, CDR2 FQNEAQ (reference sequence). V lost 4 bases and J lost 3, with 10 bases in between. The chain's CDR3 is CASSSGSNYEQYF. CDR3 in DNA: TGTGCCAGCAGCTCAGGGTCCAACTACGAGCAGTACTTC.

V usage is TRBV28 and J usage is TRBJ2-4; 12 bases fit TRBD2. Germline V CDR1 and CDR2: MDHEN, SYDVKM. This CDR3 has 16 residues. V shed 6 bases and J 3 bases; nucleotides not matched to a gene: 6. CDR3 protein: CASRRPSGRGKNIQYF. In nucleotides, the CDR3 is TGTGCCAGCAGACGCCCTAGCGGGAGGGGCAAAAACATTCAGTACTTC.

The chain is built from TRBV4-1 and TRBJ2-7; D may be TRBD2 (6 bases). This CDR3 has 15 amino acids. V was clipped by 1 base and J by 2 bases, with 12 bases between them. Germline values: CDR1 MGHRA, CDR2 YSYEKL. The CDR3 nucleotides read TGCGCCAGCAGCCAAGCAATGGGGGGAACCTACGAGCAGTACTTC. Translating gives CASSQAMGGTYEQYF.

The chain recombines TRBV6-5 with TRBJ2-1; maybe TRBD1 (5 bases). The V and J ends lost 2 bases and 9 bases respectively, with 8 bases between them. In germline, CDR1 is MNHEY, CDR2 SVGAGI. The CDR3 runs 12 residues. CDR3 sequence (DNA): TGTGCCAGCAGTTACGGGGCGTTTGAGCAGTTCTTC. Its translation: CASSYGAFEQFF.

The genes are TRBV25-1 and TRBJ1-2, with D hard to call. Germline V gene data show CDR1 as MGHDK and CDR2 as SYGVNS. The CDR3 totals 13 residues. Trimming cost V 4 bases and J 4 bases, with 10 bases left between them. CDR3 bases: TGTGCCAGCAGTGGACCTGCTAGCTATGGCTACACCTTC. This codes for CASSGPASYGYTF.

The chain combines TRBV4-1 with TRBJ1-1, with a tentative D call TRBD1 (6 bases). V was pared by 1 base and J by 3 bases, with 9 bases between. This CDR3 has 14 residues. The germline V gene has CDR1 MGHRA and CDR2 YSYEKL. This CDR3 is CASSQGQVDTEAFF. CDR3 DNA sequence: TGCGCCAGCAGCCAAGGACAGGTAGACACTGAAGCTTTCTTT.